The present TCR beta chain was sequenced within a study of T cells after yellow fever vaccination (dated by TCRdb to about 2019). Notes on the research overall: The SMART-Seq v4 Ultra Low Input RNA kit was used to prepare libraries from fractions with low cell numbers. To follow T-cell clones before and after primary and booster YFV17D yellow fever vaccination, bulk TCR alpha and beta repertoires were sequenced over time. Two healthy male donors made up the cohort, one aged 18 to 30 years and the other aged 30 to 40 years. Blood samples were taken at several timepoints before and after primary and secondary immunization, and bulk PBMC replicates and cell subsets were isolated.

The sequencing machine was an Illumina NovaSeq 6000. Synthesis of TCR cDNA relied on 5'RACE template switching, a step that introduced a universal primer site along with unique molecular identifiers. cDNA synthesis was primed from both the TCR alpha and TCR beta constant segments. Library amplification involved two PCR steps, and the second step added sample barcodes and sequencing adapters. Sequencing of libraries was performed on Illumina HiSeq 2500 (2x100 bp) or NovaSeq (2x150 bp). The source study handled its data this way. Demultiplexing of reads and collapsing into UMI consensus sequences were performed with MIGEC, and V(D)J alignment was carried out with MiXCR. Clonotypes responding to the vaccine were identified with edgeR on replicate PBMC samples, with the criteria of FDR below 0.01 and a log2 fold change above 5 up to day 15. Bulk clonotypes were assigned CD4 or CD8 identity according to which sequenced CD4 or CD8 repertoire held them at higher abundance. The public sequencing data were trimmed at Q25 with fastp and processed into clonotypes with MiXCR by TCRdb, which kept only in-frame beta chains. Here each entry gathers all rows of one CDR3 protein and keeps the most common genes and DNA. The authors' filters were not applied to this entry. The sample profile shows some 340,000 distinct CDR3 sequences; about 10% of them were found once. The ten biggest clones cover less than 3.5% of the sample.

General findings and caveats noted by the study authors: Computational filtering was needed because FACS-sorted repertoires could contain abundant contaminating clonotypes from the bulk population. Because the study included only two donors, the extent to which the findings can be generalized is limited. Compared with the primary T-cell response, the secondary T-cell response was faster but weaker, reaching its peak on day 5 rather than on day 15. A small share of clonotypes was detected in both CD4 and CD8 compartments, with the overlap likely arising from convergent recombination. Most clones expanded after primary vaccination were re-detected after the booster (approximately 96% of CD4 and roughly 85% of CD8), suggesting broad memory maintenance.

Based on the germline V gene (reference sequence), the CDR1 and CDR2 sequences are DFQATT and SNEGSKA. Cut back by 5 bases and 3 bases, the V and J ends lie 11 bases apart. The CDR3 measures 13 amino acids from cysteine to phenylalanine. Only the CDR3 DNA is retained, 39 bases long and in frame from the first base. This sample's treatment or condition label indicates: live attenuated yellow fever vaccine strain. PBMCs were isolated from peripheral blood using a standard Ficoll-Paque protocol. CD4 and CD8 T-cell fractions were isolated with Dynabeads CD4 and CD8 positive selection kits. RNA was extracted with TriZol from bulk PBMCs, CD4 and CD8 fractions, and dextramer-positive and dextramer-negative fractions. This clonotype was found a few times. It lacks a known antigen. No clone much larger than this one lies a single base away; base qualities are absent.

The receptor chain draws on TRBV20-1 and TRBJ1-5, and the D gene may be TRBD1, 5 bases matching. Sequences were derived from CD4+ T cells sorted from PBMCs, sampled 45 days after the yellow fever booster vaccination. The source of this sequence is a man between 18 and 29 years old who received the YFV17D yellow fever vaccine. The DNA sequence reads TGCAGTGCTCCGGGGCAGCCCAATCAGCCCCAGCATTTT. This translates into CSAPGQPNQPQHF.